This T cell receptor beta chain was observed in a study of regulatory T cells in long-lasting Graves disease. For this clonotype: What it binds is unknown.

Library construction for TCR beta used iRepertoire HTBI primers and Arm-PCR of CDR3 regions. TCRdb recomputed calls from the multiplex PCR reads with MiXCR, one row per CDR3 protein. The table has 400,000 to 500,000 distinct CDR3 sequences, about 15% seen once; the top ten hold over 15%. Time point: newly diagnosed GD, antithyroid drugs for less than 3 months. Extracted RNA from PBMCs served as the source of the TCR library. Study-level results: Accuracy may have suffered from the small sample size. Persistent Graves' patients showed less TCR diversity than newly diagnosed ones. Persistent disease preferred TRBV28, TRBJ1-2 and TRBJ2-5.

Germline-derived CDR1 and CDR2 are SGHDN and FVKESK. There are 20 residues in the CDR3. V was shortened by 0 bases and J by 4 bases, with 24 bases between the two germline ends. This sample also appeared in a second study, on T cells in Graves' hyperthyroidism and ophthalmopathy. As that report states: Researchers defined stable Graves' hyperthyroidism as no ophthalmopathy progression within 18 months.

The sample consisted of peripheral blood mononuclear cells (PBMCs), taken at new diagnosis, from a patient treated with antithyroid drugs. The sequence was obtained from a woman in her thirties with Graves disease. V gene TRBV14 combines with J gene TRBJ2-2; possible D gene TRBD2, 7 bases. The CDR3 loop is CASSQDLPSSGGPGTGELFF. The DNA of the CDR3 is TGTGCCAGCAGCCAAGATCTTCCCTCCTCGGGGGGCCCGGGCACCGGGGAGCTGTTTTTT. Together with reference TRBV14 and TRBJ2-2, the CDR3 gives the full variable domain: EAGVTQFPSHSVIEKGQTVTLRCDPISGHDNLYWYRRVMGKEIKFLLHFVKESKQDESGMPNNRFLAERTGGTYSTLKVQPAELEDSGVYFCASSQDLPSSGGPGTGELFFGEGSRLTVL.